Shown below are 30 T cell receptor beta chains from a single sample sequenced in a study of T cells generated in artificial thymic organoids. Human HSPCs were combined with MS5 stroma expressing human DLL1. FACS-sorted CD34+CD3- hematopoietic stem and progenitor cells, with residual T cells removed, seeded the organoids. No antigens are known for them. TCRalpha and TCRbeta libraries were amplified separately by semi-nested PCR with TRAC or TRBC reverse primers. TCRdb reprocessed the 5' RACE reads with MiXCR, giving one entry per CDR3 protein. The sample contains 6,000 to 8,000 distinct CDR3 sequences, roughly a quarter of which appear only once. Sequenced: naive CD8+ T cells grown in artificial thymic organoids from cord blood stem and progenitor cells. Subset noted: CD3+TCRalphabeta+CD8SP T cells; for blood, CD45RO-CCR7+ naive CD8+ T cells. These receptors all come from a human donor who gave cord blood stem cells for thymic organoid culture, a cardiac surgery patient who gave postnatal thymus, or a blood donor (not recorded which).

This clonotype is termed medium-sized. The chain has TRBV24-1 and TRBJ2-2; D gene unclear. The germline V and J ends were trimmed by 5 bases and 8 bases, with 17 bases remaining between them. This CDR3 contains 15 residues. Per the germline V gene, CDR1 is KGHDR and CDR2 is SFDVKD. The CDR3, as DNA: TGTGCCACCAGTGCCGCGGCCCCTAAGATGGGGGAGCTGTTTTTT. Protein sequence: CATSAAAPKMGELFF.

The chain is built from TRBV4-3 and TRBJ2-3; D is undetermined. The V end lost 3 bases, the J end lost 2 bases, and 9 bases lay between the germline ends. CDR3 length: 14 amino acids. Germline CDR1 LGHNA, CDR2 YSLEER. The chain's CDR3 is CASSQRAVTDTQYF. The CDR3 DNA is TGCGCCAGCAGCCAGCGCGCAGTCACAGATACGCAGTATTTT.

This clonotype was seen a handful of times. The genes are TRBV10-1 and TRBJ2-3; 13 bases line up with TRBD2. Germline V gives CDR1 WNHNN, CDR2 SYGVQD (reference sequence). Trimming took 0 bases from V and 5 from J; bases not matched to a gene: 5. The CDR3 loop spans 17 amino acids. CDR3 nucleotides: TGCGCCAGCAGTGAGTCGGGGGGGACTAGCGGGAAAGATACGCAGTATTTT. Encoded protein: CASSESGGTSGKDTQYF.

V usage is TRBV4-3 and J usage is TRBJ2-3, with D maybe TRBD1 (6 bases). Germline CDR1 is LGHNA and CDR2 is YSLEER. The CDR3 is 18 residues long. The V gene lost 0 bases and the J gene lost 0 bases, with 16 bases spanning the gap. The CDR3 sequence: CASSQEGAGTRSTDTQYF. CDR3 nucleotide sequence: TGCGCCAGCAGCCAAGAGGGGGCCGGGACACGTAGCACAGATACGCAGTATTTT.

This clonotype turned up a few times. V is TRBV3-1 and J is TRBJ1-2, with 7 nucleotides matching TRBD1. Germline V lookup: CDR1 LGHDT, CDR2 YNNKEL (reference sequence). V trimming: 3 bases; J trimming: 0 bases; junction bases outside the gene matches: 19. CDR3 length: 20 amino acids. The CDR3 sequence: CASSHRRGRAPPLANYGYTF. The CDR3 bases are TGTGCCAGCAGCCACAGGAGGGGGCGTGCTCCCCCGTTAGCTAACTATGGCTACACCTTC. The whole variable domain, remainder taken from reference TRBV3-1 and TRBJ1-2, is DTAVSQTPKYLVTQMGNDKSIKCEQNLGHDTMYWYKQDSKKFLKIMFSYNNKELIINETVPNRFSPKSPDKAHLNLHINSLELGDSAVYFCASSHRRGRAPPLANYGYTFGSGTRLTVV.

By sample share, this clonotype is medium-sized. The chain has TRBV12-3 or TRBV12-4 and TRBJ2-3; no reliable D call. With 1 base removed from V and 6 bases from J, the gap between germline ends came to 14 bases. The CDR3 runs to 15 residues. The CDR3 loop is CASSLEATPPDTQYF. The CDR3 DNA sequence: TGTGCCAGCAGTTTAGAGGCTACTCCCCCGGATACGCAGTATTTT.

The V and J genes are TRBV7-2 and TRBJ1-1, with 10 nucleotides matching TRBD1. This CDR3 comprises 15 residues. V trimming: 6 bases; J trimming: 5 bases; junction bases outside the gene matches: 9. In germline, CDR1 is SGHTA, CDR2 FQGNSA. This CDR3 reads CASRSTGGWWTEAFF. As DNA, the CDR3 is TGTGCCAGCAGATCGACAGGGGGCTGGTGGACTGAAGCTTTCTTT.

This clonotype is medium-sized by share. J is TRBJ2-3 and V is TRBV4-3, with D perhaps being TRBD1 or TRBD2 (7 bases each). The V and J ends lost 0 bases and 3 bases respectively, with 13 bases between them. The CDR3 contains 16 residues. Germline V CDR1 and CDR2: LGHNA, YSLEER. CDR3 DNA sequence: TGCGCCAGCAGCCAAGAGAGACAGGGAGGGACAGATACGCAGTATTTT. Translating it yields CASSQERQGGTDTQYF.

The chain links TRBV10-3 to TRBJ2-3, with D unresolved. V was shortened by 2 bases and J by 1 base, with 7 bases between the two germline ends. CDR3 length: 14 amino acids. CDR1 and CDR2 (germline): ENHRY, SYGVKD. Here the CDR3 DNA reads TGTGCCATCAGTGAGAGACGGGGCACAGATACGCAGTATTTT. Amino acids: CAISERRGTDTQYF.

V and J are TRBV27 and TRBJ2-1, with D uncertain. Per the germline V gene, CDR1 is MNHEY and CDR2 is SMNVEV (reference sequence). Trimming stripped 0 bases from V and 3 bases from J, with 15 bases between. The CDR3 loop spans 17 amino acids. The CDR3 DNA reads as TGTGCCAGCAGTTTATCAAGGTGGCTAGGTCGCTACAATGAGCAGTTCTTC. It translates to CASSLSRWLGRYNEQFF.

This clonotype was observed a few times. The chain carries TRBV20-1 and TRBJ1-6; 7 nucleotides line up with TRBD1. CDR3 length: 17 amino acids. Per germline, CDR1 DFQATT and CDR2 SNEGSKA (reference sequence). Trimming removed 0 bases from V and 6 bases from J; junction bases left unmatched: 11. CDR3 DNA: TGCAGTGCTAGAGATCATTTAGAACAGGGGAGTAATTCACCCCTCCACTTT. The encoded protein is CSARDHLEQGSNSPLHF.

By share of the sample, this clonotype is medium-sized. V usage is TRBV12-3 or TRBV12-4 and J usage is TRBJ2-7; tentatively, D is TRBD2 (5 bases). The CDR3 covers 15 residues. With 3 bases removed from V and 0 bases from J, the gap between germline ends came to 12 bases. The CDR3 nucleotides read TGTGCCAGCAGTTTTAGGGTCACTAGCTCCTACGAGCAGTACTTC. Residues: CASSFRVTSSYEQYF.

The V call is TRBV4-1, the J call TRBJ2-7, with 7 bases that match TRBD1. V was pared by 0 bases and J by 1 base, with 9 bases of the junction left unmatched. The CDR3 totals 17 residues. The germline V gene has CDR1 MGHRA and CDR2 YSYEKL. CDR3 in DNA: TGCGCCAGCAGCCAAGATTTTGAGAGACAGGGTTCCTACGAGCAGTACTTC. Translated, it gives CASSQDFERQGSYEQYF.

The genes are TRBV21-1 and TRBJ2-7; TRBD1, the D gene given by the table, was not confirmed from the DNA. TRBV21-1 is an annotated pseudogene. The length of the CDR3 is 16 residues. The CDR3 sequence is CASSKAVVEGTYEQYF. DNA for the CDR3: TGTGCCAGCAGCAAAGCGGTGGTTGAGGGGACCTACGAGCAGTACTTC.

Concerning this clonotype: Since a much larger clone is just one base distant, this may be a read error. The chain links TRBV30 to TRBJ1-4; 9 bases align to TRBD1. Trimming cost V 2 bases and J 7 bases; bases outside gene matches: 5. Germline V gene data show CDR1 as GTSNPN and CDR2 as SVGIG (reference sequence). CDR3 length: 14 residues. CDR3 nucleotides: TGTGCCTGGAGTCCCGGGACAGGGAGTGAAAAACTGTTTTTT. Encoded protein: CAWSPGTGSEKLFF.

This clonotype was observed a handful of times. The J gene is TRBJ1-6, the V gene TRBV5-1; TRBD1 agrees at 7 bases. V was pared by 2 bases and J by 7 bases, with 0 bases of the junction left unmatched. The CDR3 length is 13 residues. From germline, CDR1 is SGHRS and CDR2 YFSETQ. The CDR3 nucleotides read TGCGCCAGCAGCTTACAGGGGAATTCACCCCTCCACTTT. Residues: CASSLQGNSPLHF.

The chain's CDR3 is CASSWTGSTEAFF. The DNA for the CDR3 is TGTGCCAGCAGTTGGACAGGGAGCACTGAAGCTTTCTTT. The chain employs TRBV12-3 or TRBV12-4 and TRBJ1-1; TRBD1 matches at 8 bases. Trimming at V came to 4 bases and at J to 4 bases, leaving 2 bases not matched to a gene. This CDR3 is 13 amino acids long.

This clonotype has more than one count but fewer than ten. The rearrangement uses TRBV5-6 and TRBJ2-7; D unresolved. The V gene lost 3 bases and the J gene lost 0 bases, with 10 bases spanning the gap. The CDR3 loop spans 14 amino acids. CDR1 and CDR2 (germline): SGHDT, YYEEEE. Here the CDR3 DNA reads TGTGCCAGCAGCTCGGCGCAGAGCTCCTACGAGCAGTACTTC. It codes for CASSSAQSSYEQYF.

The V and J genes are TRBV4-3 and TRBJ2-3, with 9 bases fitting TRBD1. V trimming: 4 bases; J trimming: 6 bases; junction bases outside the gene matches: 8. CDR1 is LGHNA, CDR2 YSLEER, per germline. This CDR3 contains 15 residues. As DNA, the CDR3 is TGCGCCAGCAGCCTCTACGGGACAGGGCCGGATACGCAGTATTTT. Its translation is CASSLYGTGPDTQYF.

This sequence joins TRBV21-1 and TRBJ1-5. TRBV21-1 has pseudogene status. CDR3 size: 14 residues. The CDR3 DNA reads TGTGCCAACAGCAAGGAAACGTTCGATCAGCCCCAGCATTTT. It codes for CANSKETFDQPQHF.

CDR3 bases: TGTGCCAGCAGCCTGTTAGGAAATTCACCCCTCCACTTT. The encoded protein is CASSLLGNSPLHF. This chain uses TRBV7-9 with TRBJ1-6, with no clear D. The ends were cut back, 5 bases at V and 7 bases at J, with 9 bases in the middle. The CDR3 loop spans 13 amino acids. Germline-derived CDR1 and CDR2 are SEHNR and FQNEAQ (reference sequence).

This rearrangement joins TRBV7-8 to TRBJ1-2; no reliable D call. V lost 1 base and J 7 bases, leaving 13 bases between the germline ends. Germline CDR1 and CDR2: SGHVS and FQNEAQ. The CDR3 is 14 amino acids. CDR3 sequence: CASSLVWPKGGYTF. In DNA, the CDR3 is TGTGCCAGCAGCTTAGTTTGGCCGAAAGGTGGCTACACCTTC.

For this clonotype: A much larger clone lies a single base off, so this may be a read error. In nucleotides, the CDR3 is TGTGCCAGCAGCGCGACAGGGGGAGGCAATTCACCCCTCCACTTT. Encoded protein: CASSATGGGNSPLHF. The J gene is TRBJ1-6, the V gene TRBV4-2, with 9 nucleotides matching TRBD1. This CDR3 region has 15 residues. The junction had 6 bases not matched to a gene; V was cut back by 5 bases and J by 7 bases. Germline V gene lookup returns CDR1 LGHNA and CDR2 YNFKEQ.

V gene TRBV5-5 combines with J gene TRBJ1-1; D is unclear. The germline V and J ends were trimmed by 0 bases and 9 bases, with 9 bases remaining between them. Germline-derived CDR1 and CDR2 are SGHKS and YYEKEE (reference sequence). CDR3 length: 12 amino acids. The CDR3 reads CASSLEGRQAFF. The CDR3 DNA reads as TGTGCCAGCAGCTTGGAGGGCAGGCAAGCTTTCTTT.

Written as DNA, the CDR3 is TGCAGCGTTGTCAGGGCGGGAAACATTCAGTACTTC. This sequence encodes CSVVRAGNIQYF. V and J are TRBV29-1 and TRBJ2-4; the D call may be TRBD1 or TRBD2 (5 bases each). Trimming shortened V by 4 bases and J by 6 bases, and 10 bases separated the two germline ends. From germline, CDR1 is SQVTM and CDR2 ANQGSEA. The CDR3 contains 12 residues.

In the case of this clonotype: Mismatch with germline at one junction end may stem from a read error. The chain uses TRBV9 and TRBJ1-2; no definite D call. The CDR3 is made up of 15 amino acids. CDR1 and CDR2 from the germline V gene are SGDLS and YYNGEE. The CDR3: CASSVGGRALYGYAF. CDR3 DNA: TGTGCCAGCAGCGTAGGAGGACGGGCCCTCTATGGCTACGCCTTC. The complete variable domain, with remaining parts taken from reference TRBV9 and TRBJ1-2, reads DSGVTQTPKHLITATGQRVTLRCSPRSGDLSVYWYQQSLDQGLQFLIQYYNGEERAKGNILERFSAQQFPDLHSELNLSSLELGDSALYFCASSVGGRALYGYAFGSGTRLTVV.

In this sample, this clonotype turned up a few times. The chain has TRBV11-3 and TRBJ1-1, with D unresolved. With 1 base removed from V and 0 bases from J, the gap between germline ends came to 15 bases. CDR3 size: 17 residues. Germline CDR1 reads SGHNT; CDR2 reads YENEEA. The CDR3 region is CASSLGATRFMNTEAFF. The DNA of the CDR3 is TGTGCCAGCAGCTTAGGGGCGACAAGATTCATGAACACTGAAGCTTTCTTT.

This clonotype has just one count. This chain's CDR3 is CASSLTGFLAGSADTQYF. CDR3 in DNA: TGCGCCAGCAGCTTAACCGGGTTCCTAGCGGGGTCCGCAGATACGCAGTATTTT. The rearrangement links TRBV4-3 to TRBJ2-3; 9 nucleotides line up with TRBD2. The germline V gene has CDR1 LGHNA and CDR2 YSLEER. The CDR3 contains 18 residues. V gave up 5 bases and J gave up 4 bases; unmatched junction bases: 16.

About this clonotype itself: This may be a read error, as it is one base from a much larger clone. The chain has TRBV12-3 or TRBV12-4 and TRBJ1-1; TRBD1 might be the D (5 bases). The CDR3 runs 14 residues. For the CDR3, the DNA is TGTGCCAGCAGTTTTGAGGGACCGAACACTGAAGTTTTCTTT. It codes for CASSFEGPNTEVFF.

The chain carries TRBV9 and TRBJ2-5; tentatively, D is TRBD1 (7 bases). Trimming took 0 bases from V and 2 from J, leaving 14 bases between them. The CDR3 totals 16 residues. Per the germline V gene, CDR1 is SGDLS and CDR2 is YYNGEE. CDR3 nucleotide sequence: TGTGCCAGCAGCGTAGGGGGGGACAGAGGTCAAGAGACCCAGTACTTC. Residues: CASSVGGDRGQETQYF.